The 25 T cell receptor beta chains below were found in one sample sequenced in a study of patients and donors after allogeneic stem cell transplantation. TCRdb ran MiXCR on the RT-PCR reads and lists one entry per CDR3 protein. The data show around 27,000 distinct CDR3 sequences, 6.5% to 10% seen once. The sample was blood, either unsorted or a sorted T cell fraction (not recorded which). The receptors shown here come from a human donor who was either an allogeneic HSCT recipient or a stem cell or donor lymphocyte infusion donor (not recorded which). It is not recorded whose cells these are; they may come from a transplant donor.

Notes on this clonotype: Germline is not matched at one junction end, which may reflect a read error. The chain has TRBV7-7 and TRBJ2-5, with D perhaps matching TRBD2 (7 bases). The length of the CDR3 is 14 residues. Looked up from germline, CDR1 is SSHAT and CDR2 is FNYEAQ (reference sequence). The DNA of the CDR3 is TGTGCTAGCAGCTTATTAGGGGGGGCTGAGACCCAGTACTTC. It is translated as CASSLLGGAETQYF.

At least ten counts were recorded for this clonotype. The chain links TRBV20-1 to TRBJ2-1, with 12 bases lining up with TRBD2. The germline CDR1 and CDR2 sequences are DFQATT and SNEGSKA (reference sequence). This CDR3 is 13 amino acids long. CDR3 DNA sequence: TGCAGGCCCCTAGCGGGGGGGGTGAATGAGCAGTTCTTC. Its translation is CRPLAGGVNEQFF.

This clonotype was detected ten times or more. The chain couples TRBV6-5 to TRBJ2-7; D not resolved. The germline V gene has CDR1 MNHEY and CDR2 SVGAGI. Trimming shortened V by 8 bases and J by 2 bases, and 4 bases separated the two germline ends. The CDR3 sequence is 10 residues long. DNA for the CDR3: TGTGCCAGCGGAACCTACGAGCAGTACTTC. Translation: CASGTYEQYF.

This clonotype was detected a few times. This chain connects TRBV19 to TRBJ1-4; 7 positions match TRBD1. J was trimmed by 6 bases and V by 3 bases; bases with no gene match: 7. The CDR3 contains 15 residues. CDR1 and CDR2 (germline): LNHDA, SQIVND (reference sequence). CDR3 sequence reads: CASSITGDSYEKLFF. The DNA for the CDR3 is TGTGCCAGTAGTATTACTGGGGACAGTTATGAAAAACTGTTTTTT.

This clonotype was seen many times. V is TRBV2 and J is TRBJ1-2; 10 nucleotides align to TRBD1. CDR1 SNHLY and CDR2 FYNNEI come from the germline V gene. Unmatched junction bases numbered 11, after V lost 7 bases and J lost 3 bases. The CDR3 runs 16 residues. The CDR3 DNA reads as TGTGCCAGCACCGAGGGGACAGGGGCTGGGGACTATGGCTACACCTTC. It translates to CASTEGTGAGDYGYTF.

The chain carries TRBV5-5 and TRBJ2-7, with 7 bases matching TRBD1. The CDR3 runs 16 residues. Germline V gives CDR1 SGHKS, CDR2 YYEKEE (reference sequence). The J segment lost 3 bases and the V segment lost 4 bases, leaving 13 bases of the junction unmatched. Written as DNA, the CDR3 is TGTGCCAGCAGCCTATCCGGACAGGTAGGGTACTACGAGCAGTACTTC. This encodes CASSLSGQVGYYEQYF. The variable domain in full, completed from reference TRBV5-5 and TRBJ2-7, reads DAGVTQSPTHLIKTRGQQVTLRCSPISGHKSVSWYQQVLGQGPQFIFQYYEKEERGRGNFPDRFSARQFPNYSSELNVNALLLGDSALYLCASSLSGQVGYYEQYFGPGTRLTVT.

The chain has TRBV4-2 and TRBJ2-4; D is unresolved. The CDR3 consists of 13 residues. Trimming pared 0 bases from V and 4 bases from J, leaving 4 bases between. CDR1 and CDR2 (germline): LGHNA, YNFKEQ. The CDR3 bases are TGTGCCAGCAGCCAAGAGCGGAAAAACATTCAGTACTTC. Translated, it gives CASSQERKNIQYF.

Ten or more counts support this clonotype. The V call is TRBV28, the J call TRBJ2-7, with 9 bases fitting TRBD1. This CDR3 comprises 16 residues. The junction had 11 bases not matched to a gene; V was cut back by 8 bases and J by 0 bases. Germline CDR1 reads MDHEN; CDR2 reads SYDVKM. The DNA of the CDR3 is TGTGCCAGCCAGCCCCAGACAGGGGGTAGCTCCTACGAGCAGTACTTC. Translated, it gives CASQPQTGGSSYEQYF.

In its sample, this clonotype was seen many times. DNA for the CDR3: TGTGCCAGCAGTCTACTAGCGCTTAGCTCCTACGAGCAGTACTTC. Translation: CASSLLALSSYEQYF. This rearrangement joins TRBV6-1 to TRBJ2-7; 7 nucleotides align to TRBD2. This CDR3 is 15 amino acids long. Germline V gene sequence: CDR1 MNHNS, CDR2 SASEGT. With V trimmed by 5 bases and J by 0 bases, 7 bases remained unmatched.

In this sample, this clonotype turned up many times. The V gene is TRBV5-1, the J gene TRBJ1-3, with D possibly matching TRBD1 (5 bases). The CDR3 extends over 15 amino acids. CDR1 and CDR2 from the germline V gene are SGHRS and YFSETQ. Trimming pared 1 base from V and 4 bases from J, leaving 12 bases between. This CDR3 is CASSLNPGAGNTIYF. The CDR3 DNA sequence: TGCGCCAGCAGCTTGAATCCCGGGGCCGGAAACACCATATATTTT.

This clonotype appeared many times. The V gene is TRBV28, the J gene TRBJ1-2; 7 bases agree with TRBD1. This CDR3 has 14 amino acids. The junction had 4 bases not matched to a gene; V was cut back by 3 bases and J by 3 bases. The germline CDR1 and CDR2 sequences are MDHEN and SYDVKM. The CDR3 DNA follows: TGTGCCAGCAGTTTCCCCGGACAGGACTATGGCTACACCTTC. Its translation: CASSFPGQDYGYTF.

This clonotype showed up just a few times. The chain is built from TRBV20-1 and TRBJ2-2; 11 nucleotides align to TRBD2. The junction had 5 bases not matched to a gene; V was cut back by 4 bases and J by 1 base. Per the germline V gene, CDR1 is DFQATT and CDR2 is SNEGSKA (reference sequence). The length of the CDR3 is 16 residues. The CDR3, as DNA: TGCAGTGCTAACGATACTAGCGGGGGGAACACCGGGGAGCTGTTTTTT. Amino acids: CSANDTSGGNTGELFF.

In its sample, this clonotype was seen a few times. This chain connects TRBV28 to TRBJ1-2; D not certain. The V and J ends lost 4 bases and 6 bases respectively, with 6 bases between them. The germline gives CDR1 MDHEN, CDR2 SYDVKM. The CDR3 length is 11 residues. The CDR3 spells CASSSLDGYTF. The CDR3 region has the DNA TGTGCCAGCAGTTCCCTGGATGGCTACACCTTC.

This chain connects TRBV11-1 to TRBJ2-6; no reliable D call. This CDR3 has 19 residues. The V gene lost 8 bases and the J gene lost 2 bases, with 25 bases spanning the gap. Germline V gene data show CDR1 as SGHAT and CDR2 as FQDESV (reference sequence). CDR3 sequence: CASPRSDSAITAGANVLTF. The CDR3 DNA reads as TGTGCCAGCCCCCGGTCTGACTCGGCGATAACAGCTGGGGCCAACGTCCTGACTTTC. Together with reference TRBV11-1 and TRBJ2-6, the CDR3 gives the full variable domain: EAEVAQSPRYKITEKSQAVAFWCDPISGHATLYWYRQILGQGPELLVQFQDESVVDDSQLPKDRFSAERLKGVDSTLKIQPAELGDSAMYLCASPRSDSAITAGANVLTFGAGSRLTVL.

CDR3 sequence: CASSETVGSKAYEQYF. The CDR3 bases are TGTGCCAGCAGTGAAACGGTCGGAAGCAAAGCCTACGAGCAGTACTTC. This chain connects TRBV6-1 to TRBJ2-7; D remains ambiguous. With 2 bases removed from V and 2 bases from J, the gap between germline ends came to 16 bases. CDR3 length equals 16 residues. From germline, CDR1 is MNHNS and CDR2 SASEGT.

The sample holds many counts of this clonotype. The genes are TRBV4-1 and TRBJ2-3; TRBD2 matches 11 bases. Per the germline V gene, CDR1 is MGHRA and CDR2 is YSYEKL. J was trimmed by 2 bases and V by 0 bases; bases with no gene match: 1. There are 16 residues in the CDR3. The CDR3: CASSQEGLADTDTQYF. The CDR3 DNA reads TGCGCCAGCAGCCAAGAGGGACTAGCGGACACAGATACGCAGTATTTT.

This chain connects TRBV29-1 to TRBJ2-7; D call uncertain. Looked up from germline, CDR1 is SQVTM and CDR2 is ANQGSEA. The CDR3 loop spans 12 amino acids. The CDR3 nucleotides are TGCAGAGTTCCACTAAGGTATGGTGTGCAGTACTTC. The encoded protein is CRVPLRYGVQYF.

The gene calls are TRBV7-9 and TRBJ1-5; D ambiguous. The CDR3 length is 14 residues. Germline V gives CDR1 SEHNR, CDR2 FQNEAQ (reference sequence). Deletions cut 2 bases from V and 0 bases from J, with 5 bases between. The CDR3 here is CASSLTNSNQPQHF. The CDR3 DNA is TGTGCCAGCAGCTTAACTAATAGCAATCAGCCCCAGCATTTT.

CDR3 nucleotides: TGTGCCAGCAGCGTCAACAGGGGAGGCGGCTACACCTTC. Translating it yields CASSVNRGGGYTF. The genes are TRBV7-9 and TRBJ1-2, with 7 positions matching TRBD1. Germline CDR1 reads SEHNR; CDR2 reads FQNEAQ (reference sequence). V lost 5 bases and J lost 8; bases outside the gene matches: 8. The CDR3 is 13 residues long.

There are a few counts of this clonotype. V usage is TRBV25-1 and J usage is TRBJ2-5; no definite D call. The germline V and J ends were trimmed by 2 bases and 1 base, with 11 bases remaining between them. CDR3 size: 15 residues. Per the germline V gene, CDR1 is MGHDK and CDR2 is SYGVNS. The CDR3: CASSELLASQETQYF. Here the CDR3 DNA reads TGTGCCAGCAGTGAACTTTTGGCATCCCAAGAGACCCAGTACTTC.

In its sample, this clonotype was seen many times. The rearrangement uses TRBV7-9 and TRBJ2-5; D possibly corresponds to TRBD2 (6 bases). The CDR3 contains 12 residues. Germline V gene data show CDR1 as SEHNR and CDR2 as FQNEAQ (reference sequence). Deletions cut 8 bases from V and 5 bases from J, with 12 bases between. CDR3 residues: CASGTQWETQYF. As DNA, the CDR3 is TGTGCCAGCGGGACTCAGTGGGAGACCCAGTACTTC.

At least ten counts were recorded for this clonotype. The chain carries TRBV6-1 and TRBJ2-2, with no clear D. Trimming removed 4 bases at V and 0 bases at J, with 12 bases between. CDR3 length equals 16 residues. Germline V gene data show CDR1 as MNHNS and CDR2 as SASEGT. CDR3 sequence (DNA): TGTGCCAGCAGTGCCAGGTACTCCGCGAACACCGGGGAGCTGTTTTTT. Residues: CASSARYSANTGELFF.

This clonotype has a handful of counts. The chain has TRBV5-1 and TRBJ2-1, with 7 bases identical to TRBD2. Germline CDR1 SGHRS, CDR2 YFSETQ. The CDR3 consists of 16 residues. The ends lost 0 bases at V and 0 bases at J; junction bases unmatched: 3. The CDR3 protein is CASSLGGGSSYNEQFF. The DNA of the CDR3 is TGCGCCAGCAGCTTGGGGGGGGGAAGCTCCTACAATGAGCAGTTCTTC.

This clonotype has just a few counts. The V and J genes are TRBV10-2 and TRBJ1-1; no clear D gene. CDR1 WSHSY and CDR2 SAAADI come from the germline V gene. This CDR3 region has 12 residues. Trimming pared 3 bases from V and 1 base from J, leaving 3 bases between. This chain's CDR3 is CASSDRNTEAFF. The CDR3 bases are TGCGCCAGCAGTGACAGGAACACTGAAGCTTTCTTT.

At least ten counts were recorded for this clonotype. This chain uses TRBV18 with TRBJ1-5; 8 bases are shared with TRBD1. The CDR3 has 15 amino acids. J lost 0 bases, V lost 5 bases, and 3 bases had no gene match. Germline CDR1 KGHSH, CDR2 LQKENI. The CDR3, as DNA: TGTGCCAGCTCATCGCAGGGGGCTAGCAATCAGCCCCAGCATTTT. Translating gives CASSSQGASNQPQHF.